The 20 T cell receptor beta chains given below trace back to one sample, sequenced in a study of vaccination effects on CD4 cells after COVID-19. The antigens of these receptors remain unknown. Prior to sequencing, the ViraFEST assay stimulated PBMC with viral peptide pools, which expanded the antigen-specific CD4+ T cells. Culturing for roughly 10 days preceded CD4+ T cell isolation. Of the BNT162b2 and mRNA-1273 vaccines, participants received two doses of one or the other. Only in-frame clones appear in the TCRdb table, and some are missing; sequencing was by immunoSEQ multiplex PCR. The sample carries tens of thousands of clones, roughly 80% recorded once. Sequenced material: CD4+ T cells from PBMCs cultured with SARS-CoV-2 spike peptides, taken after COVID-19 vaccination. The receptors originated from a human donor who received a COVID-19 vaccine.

CDR3: CASSQELGLAREQYF. In DNA form, the CDR3 reads TGCGCCAGCAGCCAAGAGCTGGGACTAGCGCGTGAGCAGTACTTC. The rearrangement links TRBV4-1 to TRBJ2-7, with 10 bases identical to TRBD2. The CDR3 spans 15 residues. Trimming took 0 bases from V and 7 from J; bases not matched to a gene: 6. Germline CDR1 is MGHRA and CDR2 is YSYEKL.

This chain's CDR3 is CSAPRQVEQYF. CDR3 coding DNA: TGCAGTGCCCCTCGACAGGTCGAGCAGTACTTC. The chain links TRBV20-1 to TRBJ2-7; maybe TRBD1 (6 bases). The CDR3 consists of 11 residues. With 6 bases removed from V and 6 bases from J, the gap between germline ends came to 12 bases. Germline values: CDR1 DFQATT, CDR2 SNEGSKA (reference sequence).

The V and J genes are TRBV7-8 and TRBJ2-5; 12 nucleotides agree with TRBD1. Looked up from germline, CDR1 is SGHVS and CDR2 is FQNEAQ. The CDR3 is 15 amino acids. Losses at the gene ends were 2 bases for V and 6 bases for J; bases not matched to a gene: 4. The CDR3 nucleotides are TGTGCCAGCAGCTTAAGGGGACAGGGGGCTAAGACCCAGTACTTC. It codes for CASSLRGQGAKTQYF.

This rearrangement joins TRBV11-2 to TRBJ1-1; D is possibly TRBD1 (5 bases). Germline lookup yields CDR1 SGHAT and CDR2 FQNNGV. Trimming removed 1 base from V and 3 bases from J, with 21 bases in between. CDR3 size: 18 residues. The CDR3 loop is CASSLGIRGRVKDTEAFF. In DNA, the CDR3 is TGTGCCAGCAGCTTAGGGATAAGGGGCAGGGTGAAGGACACTGAAGCTTTCTTT.

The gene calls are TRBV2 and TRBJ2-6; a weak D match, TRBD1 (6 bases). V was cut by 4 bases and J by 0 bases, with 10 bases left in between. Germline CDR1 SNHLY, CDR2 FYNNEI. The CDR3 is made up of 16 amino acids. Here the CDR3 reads CASSGDILSGANVLTF. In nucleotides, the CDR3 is TGTGCCAGCAGTGGGGACATACTCTCTGGGGCCAACGTCCTGACTTTC.

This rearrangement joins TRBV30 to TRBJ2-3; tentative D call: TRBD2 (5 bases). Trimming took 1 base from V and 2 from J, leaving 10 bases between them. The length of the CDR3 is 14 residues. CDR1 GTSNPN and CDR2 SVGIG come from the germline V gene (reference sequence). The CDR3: CAWSDQAATDTQYF. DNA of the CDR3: TGTGCCTGGAGTGACCAAGCGGCCACAGATACGCAGTATTTT.

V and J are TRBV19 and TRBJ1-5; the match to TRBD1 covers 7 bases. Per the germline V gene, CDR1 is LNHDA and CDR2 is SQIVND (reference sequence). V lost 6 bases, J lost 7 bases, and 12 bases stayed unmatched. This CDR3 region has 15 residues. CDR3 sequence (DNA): TGTGCCAGTAGCCCCCAAGAGGGGGCAGGGCAGCCCCAGCATTTT. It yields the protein CASSPQEGAGQPQHF.

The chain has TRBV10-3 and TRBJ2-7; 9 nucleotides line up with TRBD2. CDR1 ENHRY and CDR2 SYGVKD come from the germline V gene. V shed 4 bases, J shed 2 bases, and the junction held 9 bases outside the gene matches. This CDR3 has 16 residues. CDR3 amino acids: CAISGESGGLPYEQYF. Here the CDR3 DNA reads TGTGCCATCAGTGGAGAAAGCGGGGGGCTCCCCTACGAGCAGTACTTC.

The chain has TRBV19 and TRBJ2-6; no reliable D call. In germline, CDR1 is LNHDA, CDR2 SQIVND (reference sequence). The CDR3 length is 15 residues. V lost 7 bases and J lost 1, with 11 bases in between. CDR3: CASTVVGSGANVLTF. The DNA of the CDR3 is TGTGCCAGTACGGTCGTCGGGTCTGGGGCCAACGTCCTGACTTTC. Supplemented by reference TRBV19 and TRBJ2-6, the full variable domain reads DGGITQSPKYLFRKEGQNVTLSCEQNLNHDAMYWYRQDPGQGLRLIYYSQIVNDFQKGDIAEGYSVSREKKESFPLTVTSAQKNPTAFYLCASTVVGSGANVLTFGAGSRLTVL.

Here the CDR3 DNA reads TGTGCCAGCTCACTTAAACCAGGGCGGAACACTGAAGCTTTCTTT. Amino acids: CASSLKPGRNTEAFF. This rearrangement joins TRBV18 to TRBJ1-1; weak D call: TRBD1 (5 bases). Germline V gene sequence: CDR1 KGHSH, CDR2 LQKENI. The CDR3 sequence is 15 residues long. Deletions cut 4 bases from V and 1 base from J, with 13 bases between. Complete variable domain (other parts from reference TRBV18 and TRBJ1-1): NAGVMQNPRHLVRRRGQEARLRCSPMKGHSHVYWYRQLPEEGLKFMVYLQKENIIDESGMPKERFSAEFPKEGPSILRIQQVVRGDSAAYFCASSLKPGRNTEAFFGQGTRLTVV.

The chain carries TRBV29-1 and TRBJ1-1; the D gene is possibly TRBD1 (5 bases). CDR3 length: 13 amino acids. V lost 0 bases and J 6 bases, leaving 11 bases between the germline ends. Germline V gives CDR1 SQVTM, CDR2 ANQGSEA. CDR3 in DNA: TGCAGCGTTGAAGATGGATTGGGGGCTGAAGCTTTCTTT. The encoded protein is CSVEDGLGAEAFF.

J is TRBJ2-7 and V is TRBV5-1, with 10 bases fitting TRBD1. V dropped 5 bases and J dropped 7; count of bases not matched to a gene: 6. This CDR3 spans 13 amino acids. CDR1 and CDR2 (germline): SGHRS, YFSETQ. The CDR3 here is CASRLTGGEEQYF. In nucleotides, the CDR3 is TGCGCCAGCAGACTGACAGGGGGCGAGGAGCAGTACTTC.

The CDR3 DNA follows: TGTGCCAGTAGTCAACTGGGGCAGGGAATCGATACGCAGTATTTT. Its translation is CASSQLGQGIDTQYF. The rearrangement uses TRBV19 and TRBJ2-3; possibly TRBD1 for D (5 bases). Germline CDR1 LNHDA, CDR2 SQIVND (reference sequence). Trimming took 5 bases from V and 6 from J, leaving 18 bases between them. CDR3 length equals 15 residues.

The CDR3 nucleotides read TGTGCCACGGGCGGGAGCACAGATACGCAGTATTTT. Translated, it gives CATGGSTDTQYF. V usage is TRBV24-1 and J usage is TRBJ2-3; TRBD2 might be the D (5 bases). CDR1 is KGHDR and CDR2 is SFDVKD in the germline V gene. This CDR3 has 12 residues. The V end lost 10 bases, the J end lost 0 bases, and 7 bases lay between the germline ends.

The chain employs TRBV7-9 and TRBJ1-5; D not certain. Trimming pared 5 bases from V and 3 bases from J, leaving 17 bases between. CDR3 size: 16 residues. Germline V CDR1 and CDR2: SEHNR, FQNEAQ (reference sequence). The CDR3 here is CASSRSGGQLNQPQHF. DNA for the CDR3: TGTGCCAGCAGCCGGAGCGGCGGGCAGCTCAATCAGCCCCAGCATTTT.

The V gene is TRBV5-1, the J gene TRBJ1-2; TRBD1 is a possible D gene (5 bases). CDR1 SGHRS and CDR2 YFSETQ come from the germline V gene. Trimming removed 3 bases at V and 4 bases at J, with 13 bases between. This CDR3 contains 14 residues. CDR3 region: CASSSYDSFYGYTF. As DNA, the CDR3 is TGCGCCAGCAGCTCGTATGACAGCTTCTATGGCTACACCTTC.

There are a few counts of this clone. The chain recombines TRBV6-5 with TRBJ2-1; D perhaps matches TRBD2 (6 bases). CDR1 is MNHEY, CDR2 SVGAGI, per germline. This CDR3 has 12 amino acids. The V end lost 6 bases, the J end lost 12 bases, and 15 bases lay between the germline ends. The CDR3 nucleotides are TGTGCCAGCAGAGCACCGGGACTTCCGCAGTTCTTC. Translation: CASRAPGLPQFF.

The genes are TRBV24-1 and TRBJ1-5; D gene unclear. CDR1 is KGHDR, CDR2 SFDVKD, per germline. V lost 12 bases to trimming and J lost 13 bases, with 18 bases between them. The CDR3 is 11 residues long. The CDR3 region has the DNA TGTGCCGGAGCACGGGCGCGTCCTCAGCATTTT. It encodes CAGARARPQHF.

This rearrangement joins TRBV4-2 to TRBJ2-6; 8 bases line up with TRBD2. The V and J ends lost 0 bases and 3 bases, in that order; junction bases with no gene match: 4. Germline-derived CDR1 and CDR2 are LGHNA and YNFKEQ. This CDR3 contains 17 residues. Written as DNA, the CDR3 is TGTGCCAGCAGCCAAGATCCTGCGGGGGGTGGGGCCAACGTCCTGACTTTC. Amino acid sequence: CASSQDPAGGGANVLTF.

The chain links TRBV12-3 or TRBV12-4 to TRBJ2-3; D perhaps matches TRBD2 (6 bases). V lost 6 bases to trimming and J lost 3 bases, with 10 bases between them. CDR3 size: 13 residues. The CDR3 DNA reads TGTGCCAGCAGCACCGGGAGAACAGATACGCAGTATTTT. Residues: CASSTGRTDTQYF.